The TCR beta chain under discussion was sequenced for a study of blood T cell repertoires in COVID-19 (dated by TCRdb to the early 2020s). Regarding the research as a whole: The collaborator samples originated in the United States, Italy and Spain and spanned the acute and convalescent phases of COVID-19. Where available, HLA class I and class II types were taken from metadata supplied by the sample provider and were not determined by assay-based typing. Subjects who had been exposed to COVID-19, were actively infected with it, or had recovered from it provided the deeply sampled blood TCRbeta repertoires that made up the dataset. A de-identified subject ID, COVID-19 status, age in years and sex were almost always included in the sample metadata. The material from the prospective study consisted of cDNA or gDNA derived from T cells, B-cell-depleted T cells, or PBMCs. The repertoires were released in a freely available public database meant as a resource for research on the immune response to SARS-CoV-2. Samples were obtained from the ongoing ImmuneRACE study (first 160 participants) and from approximately 1,200 subjects provided by 6 global collaborators.

V gives up 4 bases and J gives up 0 bases, and the segment between their germline ends measures 6 bases. The cysteine opens and the phenylalanine closes a CDR3 of 13 amino acids. The read is trimmed to its CDR3 DNA, 39 bases read in frame from base 1. The germline V gene provides CDR1 SNHLY and CDR2 FYNNEI. In Seattle, one collaborating source enrolled patients while the infection was active and tracked those patients longitudinally over the course of disease. Each collaborating institution followed its own protocols to collect whole blood in K2EDTA tubes. For TCRbeta analysis, collaborator samples were shipped as frozen whole blood, as isolated PBMCs, or as DNA extracted from either sample type. TCRbeta CDR3 regions were amplified from genomic DNA using the immunoSEQ Assay, a bias-controlled multiplex PCR. As for the authors' bioinformatics: The number of nucleated cells in each sample was estimated from the amplification of reference gene primers within the assay. To quantify the absolute abundance of each unique TCRbeta CDR3 rearrangement, sequence reads were collapsed and filtered. For each sample, productive Simpson clonality was calculated as the square root of Simpson's diversity index over productive rearrangements. Sourced from immuneACCESS, this table was stored by TCRdb with only in-frame sequences that have V and J called. A share of the clones is absent; for the studies checked, an unresolved V gene accounts for under half, and the remainder has no known explanation. V, J and clone size reflect that table, while D and trimming were determined from the DNA. The table for this sample lists roughly 70,000 clones; 75% to 90% of them were counted only once. The ten largest clones capture under 6.5% of the sample.

In regard to this clone: Which antigen it targets is not known. No qualities accompany the bases; no much larger clone lies one base away.

Overall study outcomes, separate from this receptor: How much clinical and demographic metadata was included differed by source and by participant, and the metadata was provided uncurated.

This sequence uses TRBV2 and TRBJ1-1; there is no confident call for the D gene. The source is a man older than 75 with COVID-19, enrolled during active disease. Material for sequencing was peripheral blood. The nucleotide sequence is given as TGTGCCAGCAGTGCATCATTGAACACTGAAGCTTTCTTT. It codes for CASSASLNTEAFF.